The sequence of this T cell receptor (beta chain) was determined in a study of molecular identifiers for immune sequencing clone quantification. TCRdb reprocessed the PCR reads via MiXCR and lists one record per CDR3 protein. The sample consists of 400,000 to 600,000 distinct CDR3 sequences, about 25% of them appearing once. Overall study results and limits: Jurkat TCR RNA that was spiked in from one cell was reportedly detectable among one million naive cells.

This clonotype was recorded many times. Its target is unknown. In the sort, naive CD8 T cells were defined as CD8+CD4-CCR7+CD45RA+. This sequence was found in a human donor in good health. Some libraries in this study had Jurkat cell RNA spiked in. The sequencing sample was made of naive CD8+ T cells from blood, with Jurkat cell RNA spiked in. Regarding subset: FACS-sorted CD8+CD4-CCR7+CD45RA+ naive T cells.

CDR3 bases: TGCAGCGTTGCCCATAGCGGAGCTCTCACAGATACGCAGTATTTT. It specifies CSVAHSGALTDTQYF. The chain carries TRBV29-1 and TRBJ2-3, with D maybe TRBD2 (6 bases). CDR1 is SQVTM and CDR2 is ANQGSEA in the germline V gene. The CDR3 runs 15 residues. V lost 4 bases and J lost 2, with 16 bases in between.